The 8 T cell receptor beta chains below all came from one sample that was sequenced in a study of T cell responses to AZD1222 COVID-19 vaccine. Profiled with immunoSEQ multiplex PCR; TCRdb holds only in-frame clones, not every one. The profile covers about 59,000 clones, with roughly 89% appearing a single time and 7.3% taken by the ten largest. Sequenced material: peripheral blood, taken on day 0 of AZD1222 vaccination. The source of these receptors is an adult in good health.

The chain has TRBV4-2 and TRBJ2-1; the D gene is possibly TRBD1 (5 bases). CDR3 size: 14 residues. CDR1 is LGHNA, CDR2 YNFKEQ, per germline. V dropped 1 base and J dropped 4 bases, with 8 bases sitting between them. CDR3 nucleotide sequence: TGTGCCAGCAGCCAAGGGGGCATATACAATGAGCAGTTCTTC. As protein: CASSQGGIYNEQFF.

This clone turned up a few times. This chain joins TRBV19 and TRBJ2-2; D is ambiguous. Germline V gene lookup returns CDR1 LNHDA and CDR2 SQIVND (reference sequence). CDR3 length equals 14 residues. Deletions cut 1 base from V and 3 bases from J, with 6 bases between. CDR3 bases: TGTGCCAGTAGTATAGTGGTTGACACCGGGGAGCTGTTTTTT. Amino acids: CASSIVVDTGELFF.

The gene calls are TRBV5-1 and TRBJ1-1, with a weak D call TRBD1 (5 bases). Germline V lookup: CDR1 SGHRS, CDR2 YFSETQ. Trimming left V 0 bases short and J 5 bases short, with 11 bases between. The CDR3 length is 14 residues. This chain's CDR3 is CASSLVAGRTEAFF. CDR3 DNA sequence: TGCGCCAGCAGCTTGGTCGCAGGGAGGACTGAAGCTTTCTTT.

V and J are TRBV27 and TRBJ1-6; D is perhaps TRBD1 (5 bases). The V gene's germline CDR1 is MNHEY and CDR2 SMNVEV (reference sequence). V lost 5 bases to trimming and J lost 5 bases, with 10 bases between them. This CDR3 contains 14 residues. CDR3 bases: TGTGCCAGCAGTGTAGACAGAAATAATTCACCCCTCCACTTT. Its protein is CASSVDRNNSPLHF.

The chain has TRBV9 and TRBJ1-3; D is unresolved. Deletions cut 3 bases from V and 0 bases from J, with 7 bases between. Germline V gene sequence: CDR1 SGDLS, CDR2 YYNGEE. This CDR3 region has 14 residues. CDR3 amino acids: CASSAGNSGNTIYF. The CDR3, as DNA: TGTGCCAGCAGCGCCGGGAACTCTGGAAACACCATATATTTT.

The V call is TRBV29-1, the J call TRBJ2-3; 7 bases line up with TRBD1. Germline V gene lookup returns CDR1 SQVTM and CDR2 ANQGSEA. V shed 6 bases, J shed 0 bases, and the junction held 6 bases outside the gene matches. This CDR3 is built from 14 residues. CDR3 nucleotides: TGCAGCGTGGGGACAGCAACTAGCACAGATACGCAGTATTTT. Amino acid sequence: CSVGTATSTDTQYF.

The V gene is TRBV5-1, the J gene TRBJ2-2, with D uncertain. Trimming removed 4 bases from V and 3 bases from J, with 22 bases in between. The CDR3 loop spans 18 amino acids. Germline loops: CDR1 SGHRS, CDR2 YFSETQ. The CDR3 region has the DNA TGCGCCAGCAGCAGCCGGACCCCCTTAATATCCCACACCGGGGAGCTGTTTTTT. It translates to CASSSRTPLISHTGELFF.

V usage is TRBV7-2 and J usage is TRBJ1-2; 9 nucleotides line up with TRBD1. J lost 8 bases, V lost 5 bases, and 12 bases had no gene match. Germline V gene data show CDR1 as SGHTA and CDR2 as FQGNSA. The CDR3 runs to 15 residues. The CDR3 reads CASSTNSGQGGGYTF. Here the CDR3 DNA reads TGTGCCAGCAGCACAAATTCGGGACAGGGTGGAGGCTACACCTTC.